This TCR beta chain was recovered during a study of blood T cell repertoires in COVID-19. Assay used: immunoSEQ multiplex PCR; TCRdb lists only in-frame clones, some missing. The sample holds over 150,000 clones, about 82% seen once. Germline lookup yields CDR1 MNHEY and CDR2 SMNVEV (reference sequence). V lost 6 bases to trimming and J lost 8 bases; unmatched junction nucleotides: 5. CDR3 length equals 12 residues. The sample was peripheral blood. This chain connects TRBV27 to TRBJ1-2; 8 bases line up with TRBD1. This sequence originates from a woman of 80 years or more with COVID-19, enrolled during active disease. CDR3 nucleotides: TGTGCCAGCAGCCTGACAGGGGAAGGCTACACCTTC. Translating gives CASSLTGEGYTF.